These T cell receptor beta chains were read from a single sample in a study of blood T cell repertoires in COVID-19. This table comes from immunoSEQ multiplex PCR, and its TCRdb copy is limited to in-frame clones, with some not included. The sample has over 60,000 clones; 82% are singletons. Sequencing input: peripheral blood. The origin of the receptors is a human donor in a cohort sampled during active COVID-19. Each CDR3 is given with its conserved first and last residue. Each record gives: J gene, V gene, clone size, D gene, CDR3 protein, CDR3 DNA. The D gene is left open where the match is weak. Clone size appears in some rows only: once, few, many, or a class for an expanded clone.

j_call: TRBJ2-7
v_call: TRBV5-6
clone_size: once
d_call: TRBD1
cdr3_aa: CASSFLDREGEQYF
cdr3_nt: TGTGCCAGCAGCTTCCTGGACAGGGAAGGCGAGCAGTACTTC

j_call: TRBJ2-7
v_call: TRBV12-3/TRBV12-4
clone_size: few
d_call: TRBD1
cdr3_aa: CASSIGGSEQYF
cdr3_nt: TGTGCCAGCAGTATAGGGGGCTCCGAGCAGTACTTC

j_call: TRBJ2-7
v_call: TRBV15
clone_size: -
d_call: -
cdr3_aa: CATSRDRTAPYEQYF
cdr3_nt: TGTGCCACCAGCAGAGATCGGACAGCCCCCTACGAGCAGTACTTC

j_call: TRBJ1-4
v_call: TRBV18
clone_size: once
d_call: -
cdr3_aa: CASSQNQQGPNEKLFF
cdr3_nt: TGTGCCAGCTCACAAAATCAACAGGGCCCGAATGAAAAACTGTTTTTT

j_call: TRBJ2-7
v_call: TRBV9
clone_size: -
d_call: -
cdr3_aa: CASSVAEGGPYEQYF
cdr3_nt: TGTGCCAGCAGCGTAGCTGAGGGCGGGCCCTACGAGCAGTACTTC

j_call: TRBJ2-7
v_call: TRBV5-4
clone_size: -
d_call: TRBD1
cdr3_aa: CASSRDSWRSEQYF
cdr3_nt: TGTGCCAGCTCTAGGGACAGCTGGAGGAGCGAGCAGTACTTC

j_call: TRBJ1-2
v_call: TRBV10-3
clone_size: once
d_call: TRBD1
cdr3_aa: CAISESLDRAYGYTF
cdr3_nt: TGTGCCATCAGTGAGTCGCTCGACAGGGCCTATGGCTACACCTTC

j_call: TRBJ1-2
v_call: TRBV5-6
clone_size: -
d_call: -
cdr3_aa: CASSSSRGGHGYTF
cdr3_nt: TGTGCCAGCAGCTCCTCGAGGGGGGGCCATGGCTACACCTTC

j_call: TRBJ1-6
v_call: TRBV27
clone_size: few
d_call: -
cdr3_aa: CASRWGGQINSPLHF
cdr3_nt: TGTGCCAGCAGGTGGGGCGGACAGATTAATTCACCCCTCCACTTT

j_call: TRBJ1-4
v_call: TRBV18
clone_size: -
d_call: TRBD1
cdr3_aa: CASSGQDNEKLFF
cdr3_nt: TGTGCCAGCTCAGGACAGGATAATGAAAAACTGTTTTTT

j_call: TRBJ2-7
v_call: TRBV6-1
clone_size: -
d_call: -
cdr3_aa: CASSEVRKGTYEQYF
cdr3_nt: TGTGCCAGCAGTGAAGTTAGGAAGGGGACCTACGAGCAGTACTTC